The source of this TCR beta chain is a study of metastatic and nonmetastatic thyroid tumors. Study-wide context: Peripheral blood and tumor or nodule samples from malignant and benign thyroid patients were compared. Study-level points and caveats: According to reports, the diversity of TCR beta was significantly higher in malignant thyroid tumors than in benign nodules, and this held in both blood and tumor samples.

Authors' methods: For papillary thyroid cancer, a distant-metastasis classifier was constructed from CDR3 differences observed across clinicopathological groups. TCRdb re-called clones from the PCR reads using MiXCR. TCRdb's processing, not the authors' own work, is the source of the V and J calls. This table has about 31,000 clones, roughly a fifth appearing once. Notes on this clone: The antigen is not known.

Unmatched junction bases numbered 7, after V lost 5 bases and J lost 4 bases. The CDR3 has 17 amino acids. Looked up from germline, CDR1 is SGHTA and CDR2 is FQGTGA. Thyroid surgery took place with no prior treatment in any patient. This chain connects TRBV7-3 to TRBJ2-5; 16 bases align to TRBD2. This receptor was obtained from a female donor with papillary thyroid cancer or a benign thyroid nodule (not recorded which). Some clones in this sample may be carry-over from other donors' samples. The sequencing input was blood. The CDR3 here is CASSTGLAGGLGETQYF. For the CDR3, the DNA is TGTGCCAGCAGCACGGGACTAGCGGGGGGGCTCGGAGAGACCCAGTACTTC.